Below, 3 T cell receptor beta chains from the same sample are listed, as sequenced in a study of cytomegalovirus exposure and HLA in healthy donors. PCR used 60 Vbeta primers and 13 Jbeta primers. Sequencing used immunoSEQ multiplex PCR; TCRdb keeps in-frame clones, though not all of them. The sample lists 150,000 to 200,000 clones, roughly four fifths occurring once. Sequencing was done on a sample of PBMCs. The receptors were sampled from a woman in her late teens or twenties in good health and CMV-seronegative.

The chain employs TRBV9 and TRBJ2-7, with 9 bases lining up with TRBD1. Losses at the gene ends were 4 bases for V and 3 bases for J; bases not matched to a gene: 17. Per the germline V gene, CDR1 is SGDLS and CDR2 is YYNGEE. This CDR3 contains 18 residues. The CDR3, as DNA: TGTGCCAGCAGCTCCCGTCCCGGGACAGGGTTTGATAACTACGAGCAGTACTTC. It yields the protein CASSSRPGTGFDNYEQYF.

The chain has TRBV6-1 and TRBJ2-7; perhaps TRBD2 as D (6 bases). Per the germline V gene, CDR1 is MNHNS and CDR2 is SASEGT. This CDR3 spans 13 amino acids. Trimming removed 5 bases at V and 5 bases at J, with 13 bases between. In DNA, the CDR3 is TGTGCCAGCAGTACCGGCCCTAGCGACGAGCAGTACTTC. This sequence encodes CASSTGPSDEQYF.

In DNA, the CDR3 is TGTGCCAGCAGCAACGACAGAAATTCACCCCTCCACTTT. Protein sequence: CASSNDRNSPLHF. The V call is TRBV5-6, the J call TRBJ1-6; D possibly corresponds to TRBD1 (5 bases). This CDR3 is built from 13 residues. Trimming removed 4 bases at V and 7 bases at J, with 9 bases between. In germline, CDR1 is SGHDT, CDR2 YYEEEE.